The clone carrying this T cell receptor (beta chain) turned up a few times. These data originate in a study of blood T cells in healthy people across ages. A sample-barcoded 5' primer and a J-beta primer mix were used in a second PCR of about 7 to 12 cycles. Carrying 12 random nucleotides, a template-switch adaptor labeled each individual cDNA molecule. The yield of each sample was at least 2.5 million CDR3-containing paired-end reads. Via MiXCR, TCRdb re-called the 5' RACE reads, giving one row per CDR3 protein. The table lists fewer than 800,000 distinct CDR3 sequences, around 21% of them singletons, with roughly 3.4% in the top ten. CDR3 length equals 15 residues. In germline, CDR1 is MRHNA, CDR2 SNTAGT. Trimming pared 8 bases from V and 0 bases from J, leaving 14 bases between.

The chain couples TRBV6-4 to TRBJ2-1; maybe TRBD2 (6 bases). This TCR was recovered from a man in his 70s in good health. The specimen sequenced was blood. CDR3 sequence: CASGYGGSSYNEQFF. The CDR3 DNA follows: TGTGCCAGCGGTTATGGGGGGAGCTCCTACAATGAGCAGTTCTTC.